The 14 T cell receptor beta chains given below trace back to one sample, sequenced in a study of blood T cell repertoires in COVID-19 (TCRdb year 2020). Libraries came from the immunoSEQ multiplex PCR assay. TCRdb limited this immuneACCESS table to in-frame rearrangements with V and J called. A share of clones is missing; checked studies link under half to unresolved V genes, and the rest is unexplained. The sample includes some 250,000 clones, with approximately 84% observed a single time. The ten biggest clones cover about 14% of the sample. The material sequenced was PBMCs or T cells enriched from blood (not recorded which). Every receptor here comes from a man between 18 and 29 years old who had recovered from COVID-19.

The chain recombines TRBV3-1 (or the pseudogene TRBV3-2) with TRBJ1-5, with D perhaps TRBD1 (6 bases). The germline V gene encodes CDR1 LGHDT and CDR2 YNNKEL (reference sequence). This CDR3 has 13 residues. V lost 6 bases and J lost 5, with 11 bases in between. CDR3 sequence reads: CASSGNRDQPQHF. CDR3 nucleotide sequence: TGTGCCAGCAGTGGCAACAGGGATCAGCCCCAGCATTTT.

This clone was observed once. J is TRBJ2-3 and V is TRBV5-1, with 7 positions matching TRBD2. Losses at the gene ends were 7 bases for V and 2 bases for J; bases not matched to a gene: 13. Germline V lookup: CDR1 SGHRS, CDR2 YFSETQ. CDR3 size: 16 residues. The CDR3 reads CASSLLPGGITDTQYF. CDR3 bases: TGCGCCAGCTCCCTTCTCCCGGGAGGAATCACAGATACGCAGTATTTT.

The rearrangement links TRBV7-9 to TRBJ2-2, with D possibly being TRBD1 (6 bases). The CDR3 runs 16 residues. V was cut by 5 bases and J by 5 bases, with 18 bases left in between. Germline V gene data show CDR1 as SEHNR and CDR2 as FQNEAQ (reference sequence). The CDR3 region has the DNA TGTGCCAGCAGCCCCCACCAACAGGGTAGTACCGGGGAGCTGTTTTTT. This encodes CASSPHQQGSTGELFF.

The V call is TRBV9, the J call TRBJ2-1; maybe TRBD1 (7 bases). There are 19 residues in the CDR3. The germline V and J ends were trimmed by 6 bases and 0 bases, with 25 bases remaining between them. In germline, CDR1 is SGDLS, CDR2 YYNGEE. CDR3 DNA: TGTGCCAGCACACGGGACAGTCGGGGGTCCTCCTACTCCTACAATGAGCAGTTCTTC. It is translated as CASTRDSRGSSYSYNEQFF.

The rearrangement links TRBV6-1 to TRBJ2-7, with unresolved D. Trimming removed 1 base at V and 1 base at J, with 11 bases between. From germline, CDR1 is MNHNS and CDR2 SASEGT. The CDR3 has 15 residues. CDR3 bases: TGTGCCAGCAGTGAAGATTGGGCCGCGTCCTACGAGCAGTACTTC. Protein product: CASSEDWAASYEQYF.

The chain links TRBV7-2 to TRBJ1-1; no clear D. In germline, CDR1 is SGHTA, CDR2 FQGNSA. Trimming stripped 0 bases from V and 1 base from J, with 15 bases between. The CDR3 spans 17 residues. The CDR3 here is CASSLALIWIANTEAFF. CDR3 DNA: TGTGCCAGCAGCTTAGCGCTAATTTGGATAGCGAACACTGAAGCTTTCTTT.

The chain links TRBV2 to TRBJ2-7; D is perhaps TRBD2 (5 bases). V lost 4 bases to trimming and J lost 2 bases, with 9 bases between them. The V gene's germline CDR1 is SNHLY and CDR2 FYNNEI. This CDR3 comprises 13 residues. The CDR3: CASSVGETYEQYF. For the CDR3, the DNA is TGTGCCAGCAGTGTTGGGGAGACCTACGAGCAGTACTTC. The complete variable domain, with remaining parts taken from reference TRBV2 and TRBJ2-7, reads EPEVTQTPSHQVTQMGQEVILRCVPISNHLYFYWYRQILGQKVEFLVSFYNNEISEKSEIFDDQFSVERPDGSNFTLKIRSTKLEDSAMYFCASSVGETYEQYFGPGTRLTVT.

As DNA, the CDR3 is TGCGCCAGCACCCCGGGAAGTGCAACTAATGAAAAACTGTTTTTT. Protein sequence: CASTPGSATNEKLFF. The V gene is TRBV5-1, the J gene TRBJ1-4; D is unclear. Trimming took 6 bases from V and 0 from J, leaving 12 bases between them. CDR1 and CDR2 from the germline V gene are SGHRS and YFSETQ. The CDR3 covers 15 residues.

This clone has just one count. The J gene is TRBJ2-2, the V gene TRBV4-1; 11 bases match TRBD1. CDR3 length: 16 amino acids. Germline V gives CDR1 MGHRA, CDR2 YSYEKL. Unmatched junction bases numbered 5, after V lost 4 bases and J lost 4 bases. CDR3 sequence (DNA): TGCGCCAGCAGCCGTTCCGGGACAGGGGGCACCGGGGAGCTGTTTTTT. Protein: CASSRSGTGGTGELFF.

The rearrangement links TRBV7-3 to TRBJ2-1, with 10 bases identical to TRBD2. V was pared by 2 bases and J by 3 bases, with 10 bases of the junction left unmatched. CDR3 length: 18 amino acids. Germline V gives CDR1 SGHTA, CDR2 FQGTGA. The DNA of the CDR3 is TGTGCCAGCAGCTTACGGGCTAGCGGGAGAACGGTCTACAATGAGCAGTTCTTC. This encodes CASSLRASGRTVYNEQFF. The whole variable domain, remainder taken from reference TRBV7-3 and TRBJ2-1, is GAGVSQTPSNKVTEKGKYVELRCDPISGHTALYWYRQSLGQGPEFLIYFQGTGAADDSGLPNDRFFAVRPEGSVSTLKIQRTERGDSAVYLCASSLRASGRTVYNEQFFGPGTRLTVL.

The chain carries TRBV11-3 and TRBJ2-7; 12 bases align to TRBD1. The CDR3 covers 15 residues. The V segment lost 1 base and the J segment 6 bases; nucleotides outside the gene matches: 4. Germline V lookup: CDR1 SGHNT, CDR2 YENEEA. The CDR3 nucleotides are TGTGCCAGCAGCTTAGGTGGGACAGGGGGCGCCGAGCAGTACTTC. It encodes CASSLGGTGGAEQYF.

The chain is built from TRBV6-5 and TRBJ2-3; 9 bases match TRBD1. The CDR3 is made up of 14 amino acids. Germline V gene data show CDR1 as MNHEY and CDR2 as SVGAGI. The V and J ends lost 0 bases and 10 bases, in that order; junction bases with no gene match: 5. The CDR3 coding sequence is TGTGCCAGCAGTTACTCTAACAGGGGGCTTCCGCAGTATTTT. This gives the protein CASSYSNRGLPQYF.

This chain links TRBV10-1 with TRBJ2-1; TRBD2 might be the D (6 bases). V lost 3 bases to trimming and J lost 0 bases, with 24 bases between them. Germline CDR1 is WNHNN and CDR2 is SYGVQD (reference sequence). The CDR3 length is 20 residues. The CDR3 nucleotides read TGCGCCAGCAGTGATATTAGGGGCAATGGAGCCGGGAGCTCCTACAATGAGCAGTTCTTC. Amino acids: CASSDIRGNGAGSSYNEQFF.

This chain joins TRBV7-3 and TRBJ2-1; D is perhaps TRBD2 (7 bases). The germline V and J ends were trimmed by 0 bases and 9 bases, with 9 bases remaining between them. CDR1 and CDR2 from the germline V gene are SGHTA and FQGTGA. The CDR3 contains 13 residues. CDR3 sequence (DNA): TGTGCCAGCAGCTTAACGGGGGGGCTTGAGCAGTTCTTC. It encodes CASSLTGGLEQFF.